Presented here are 21 T cell receptor beta chains from one specimen sequenced in a study of T cells after yellow fever vaccination. A single record per CDR3 protein comes from TCRdb applying MiXCR to the 5' RACE reads. Among hundreds of thousands of distinct CDR3 sequences listed, about 15% were seen once. The source material was PBMCs, sampled about 5 days after the first yellow fever vaccination. These receptors were taken from a man in his late teens or twenties who received the YFV17D yellow fever vaccine.

The chain recombines TRBV18 with TRBJ2-7, with 7 bases lining up with TRBD1. Germline CDR1 and CDR2: KGHSH and LQKENI. This CDR3 spans 16 amino acids. V shed 1 base and J 0 bases; nucleotides not matched to a gene: 6. CDR3 residues: CASSPLPGGSSYEQYF. The CDR3 coding sequence is TGTGCCAGCTCACCACTTCCAGGGGGAAGCTCCTACGAGCAGTACTTC.

This clonotype was detected ten times or more. The chain links TRBV28 to TRBJ2-5, with a tentative D call TRBD2 (5 bases). The CDR3 runs 12 residues. Trimming took 6 bases from V and 5 from J, leaving 10 bases between them. Germline V gene sequence: CDR1 MDHEN, CDR2 SYDVKM. The CDR3 nucleotides read TGTGCCAGCAGGAGAGGGTGGGAGACCCAGTACTTC. Amino acid sequence: CASRRGWETQYF.

The chain combines TRBV6-6 with TRBJ2-5, with D possibly TRBD1 on 5 matching bases. The germline V and J ends were trimmed by 7 bases and 3 bases, with 12 bases remaining between them. Per germline, CDR1 MNHNY and CDR2 SVGAGI (reference sequence). The CDR3 has 13 amino acids. CDR3 in DNA: TGTGCCAGCAAGGCAGGGCCTAAAGAGACCCAGTACTTC. This codes for CASKAGPKETQYF.

The chain combines TRBV23-1 with TRBJ2-1; 8 bases line up with TRBD1. TRBV23-1 is filed as an ORF, its function uncertain. Trimming cost V 9 bases and J 2 bases; bases outside gene matches: 3. The CDR3 extends over 13 amino acids. The chain's CDR3 is CARTGATYNEQFF. In DNA, the CDR3 is TGCGCCAGGACAGGGGCTACCTACAATGAGCAGTTCTTC.

This clonotype turned up a few times. The chain links TRBV6-2 or TRBV6-3 to TRBJ2-5; either TRBD1 or TRBD2 may fit D (5 bases each). This CDR3 has 13 residues. V was shortened by 6 bases and J by 2 bases, with 10 bases between the two germline ends. The germline V gene has CDR1 MNHEY and CDR2 SVGEGT. The CDR3 nucleotides are TGTGCCAGCAGACGGGACCCTCAAGAGACCCAGTACTTC. Encoded protein: CASRRDPQETQYF.

The rearrangement links TRBV4-1 to TRBJ1-5; D remains ambiguous. The V and J ends lost 2 bases and 1 base respectively, with 12 bases between them. This CDR3 spans 16 amino acids. Per germline, CDR1 MGHRA and CDR2 YSYEKL. The CDR3: CASSQLTGGSNQPQHF. The CDR3 nucleotides are TGCGCCAGCAGCCAACTAACCGGAGGGAGCAATCAGCCCCAGCATTTT.

This clonotype has only a few counts. The rearrangement links TRBV20-1 to TRBJ2-1; 7 positions agree with TRBD2. The J segment lost 6 bases and the V segment lost 4 bases, leaving 9 bases of the junction unmatched. This CDR3 comprises 14 residues. Germline lookup yields CDR1 DFQATT and CDR2 SNEGSKA (reference sequence). This CDR3 is CSATGLVFINEQFF. The CDR3 coding sequence is TGCAGTGCTACTGGACTAGTATTTATCAATGAGCAGTTCTTC.

The rearrangement uses TRBV27 and TRBJ2-3; D is ambiguous. The CDR3 loop spans 14 amino acids. Looked up from germline, CDR1 is MNHEY and CDR2 is SMNVEV (reference sequence). V lost 3 bases to trimming and J lost 2 bases, with 9 bases between them. CDR3 coding DNA: TGTGCCAGCAGTTTTGGCCCCCACACAGATACGCAGTATTTT. Its protein product is CASSFGPHTDTQYF.

The V gene is TRBV4-1, the J gene TRBJ2-7; 8 bases agree with TRBD1. The germline gives CDR1 MGHRA, CDR2 YSYEKL. The V and J ends lost 1 base and 5 bases, in that order; junction bases with no gene match: 4. This CDR3 spans 14 amino acids. CDR3 sequence (DNA): TGCGCCAGCAGCCAAGGGGAGGACAGGGACGAGCAGTACTTC. Protein: CASSQGEDRDEQYF.

The V and J genes are TRBV6-1 and TRBJ2-7; maybe TRBD1 (6 bases). Germline V gene lookup returns CDR1 MNHNS and CDR2 SASEGT. The CDR3 is 14 residues long. V was shortened by 5 bases and J by 4 bases, with 15 bases between the two germline ends. The CDR3 DNA reads as TGTGCCAGCAGTCAGGGCAGGGGTGGTTACGAGCAGTACTTC. Its protein product is CASSQGRGGYEQYF.

In the case of this clonotype: Germline and junction disagree at one end, which may indicate a read error. The rearrangement uses TRBV7-7 and TRBJ2-1, with TRBD2 matching over 8 bases. The CDR3 spans 15 residues. Germline V lookup: CDR1 SSHAT, CDR2 FNYEAQ (reference sequence). The CDR3 here is CASSLRRGALNEQFF. In DNA, the CDR3 is TGTGCTAGCAGCTTGCGGCGGGGGGCCCTCAATGAGCAGTTCTTC.

The rearrangement joins TRBV6-2 or TRBV6-3 to TRBJ1-5, with 8 bases fitting TRBD1. Germline CDR1 is MNHEY and CDR2 is SVGEGT. The ends lost 7 bases at V and 5 bases at J; junction bases unmatched: 10. This CDR3 is 15 amino acids long. In nucleotides, the CDR3 is TGTGCCAGCACCCCAGACAGGGGCAAAGATCAGCCCCAGCATTTT. Its protein product is CASTPDRGKDQPQHF.

The V and J genes are TRBV4-3 and TRBJ2-1; D remains ambiguous. V lost 4 bases and J lost 2, with 12 bases in between. Germline V gene data show CDR1 as LGHNA and CDR2 as YSLEER. The CDR3 loop spans 15 amino acids. CDR3 sequence: CASSPLSTPYNEQFF. As DNA, the CDR3 is TGCGCCAGCAGCCCCCTGTCGACCCCCTACAATGAGCAGTTCTTC.

This clonotype was seen more than once but under ten times. This rearrangement joins TRBV12-3 or TRBV12-4 to TRBJ2-1; 15 bases are shared with TRBD2. With 9 bases clipped from V and 9 bases from J, the junction kept 9 bases outside the gene matches. This CDR3 has 15 amino acids. CDR3 sequence: CASRLGLAGGIEQFF. In DNA, the CDR3 is TGTGCCAGTCGCCTGGGACTAGCGGGGGGTATTGAGCAGTTCTTC.

This clonotype occurred a few times. The chain recombines TRBV2 with TRBJ2-5, with TRBD2 matching 9 bases. Per germline, CDR1 SNHLY and CDR2 FYNNEI. The V and J ends lost 5 bases and 14 bases, in that order; junction bases with no gene match: 21. The length of the CDR3 is 16 residues. The CDR3 here is CASSSLLRTSAALTYF. CDR3 DNA sequence: TGTGCCAGCAGTTCTCTTCTCCGGACTAGCGCCGCCCTCACTTACTTC. Looking up the rest from reference TRBV2 and TRBJ2-5 gives the full variable domain: EPEVTQTPSHQVTQMGQEVILRCVPISNHLYFYWYRQILGQKVEFLVSFYNNEISEKSEIFDDQFSVERPDGSNFTLKIRSTKLEDSAMYFCASSSLLRTSAALTYFGPGTRLLVL.

This clonotype has just a few counts. The rearrangement joins TRBV7-2 to TRBJ1-1; 10 bases map to TRBD1. This CDR3 comprises 15 residues. The V gene's germline CDR1 is SGHTA and CDR2 FQGNSA. The V segment lost 6 bases and the J segment 3 bases; nucleotides outside the gene matches: 7. The CDR3 is CASRTPTGGDTEAFF. CDR3 coding DNA: TGTGCCAGCAGGACTCCGACAGGGGGCGACACTGAAGCTTTCTTT.

This clonotype was seen at least ten times. The chain is built from TRBV11-1 and TRBJ2-5, with 8 bases that match TRBD1. The germline gives CDR1 SGHAT, CDR2 FQDESV (reference sequence). The length of the CDR3 is 14 residues. J gave up 5 bases and V 5 bases, and 7 bases lay outside the gene matches. This CDR3 reads CASSPRQGRETQYF. The CDR3 bases are TGTGCCAGCAGCCCTCGACAGGGGCGGGAGACCCAGTACTTC.

V gene TRBV6-2 or TRBV6-3 combines with J gene TRBJ1-1; no definite D call. Germline CDR1 is MNHEY and CDR2 is SVGEGT. The V and J ends lost 6 bases and 5 bases respectively, with 13 bases between them. The CDR3 has 13 residues. This chain's CDR3 is CASSMVERTEAFF. DNA for the CDR3: TGTGCCAGCAGCATGGTAGAGAGGACTGAAGCTTTCTTT.

Concerning this clonotype: One end of the junction varies from germline; a read error may be responsible. This sequence joins TRBV7-8 and TRBJ2-7; D not certain. The CDR3 loop spans 12 amino acids. Germline CDR1 reads SGHVS; CDR2 reads FQNEAQ. CDR3 amino acids: CASRPVYDEQHF. CDR3 nucleotide sequence: TGTGCCAGCAGACCTGTATACGACGAGCAGCACTTC.

V and J are TRBV29-1 and TRBJ1-3; possible D gene TRBD1, 6 bases. Germline V gene data show CDR1 as SQVTM and CDR2 as ANQGSEA. CDR3 length: 13 amino acids. Deletions cut 3 bases from V and 2 bases from J, with 8 bases between. The CDR3 protein is CSVDTGTGNTIYF. The CDR3 DNA reads TGCAGCGTTGATACAGGGACTGGAAACACCATATATTTT.

Only a few counts were recorded for this clonotype. The rearrangement links TRBV7-3 to TRBJ2-2, with 8 bases fitting TRBD2. The ends lost 5 bases at V and 6 bases at J; junction bases unmatched: 8. The CDR3 is 15 residues long. The germline gives CDR1 SGHTA, CDR2 FQGTGA. CDR3 bases: TGTGCCAGCAGCCGTTCGGGGGGGGGCTCCGGGGAGCTGTTTTTT. Amino acids: CASSRSGGGSGELFF.